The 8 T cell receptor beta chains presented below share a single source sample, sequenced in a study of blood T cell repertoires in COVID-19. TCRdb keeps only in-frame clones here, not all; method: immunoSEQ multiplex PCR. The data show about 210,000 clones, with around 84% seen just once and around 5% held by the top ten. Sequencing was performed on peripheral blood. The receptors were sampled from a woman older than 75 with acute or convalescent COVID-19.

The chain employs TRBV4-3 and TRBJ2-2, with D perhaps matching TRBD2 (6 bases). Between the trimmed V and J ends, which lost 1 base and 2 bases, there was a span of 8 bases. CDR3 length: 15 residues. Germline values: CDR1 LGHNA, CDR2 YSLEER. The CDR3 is CASSQAAGNTGELFF. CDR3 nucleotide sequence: TGCGCCAGCAGCCAAGCAGCGGGTAACACCGGGGAGCTGTTTTTT.

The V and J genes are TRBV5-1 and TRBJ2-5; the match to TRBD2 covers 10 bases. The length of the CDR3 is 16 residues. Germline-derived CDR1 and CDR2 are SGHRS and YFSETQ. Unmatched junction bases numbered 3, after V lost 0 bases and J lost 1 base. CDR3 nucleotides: TGCGCCAGCAGCTTGGGGACTAGCGGATTCCAAGAGACCCAGTACTTC. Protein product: CASSLGTSGFQETQYF.

CDR3 in DNA: TGTGCCTGGAGTGTATCACCACAACCGGGGGACACCATATATTTT. It is translated as CAWSVSPQPGDTIYF. The V gene is TRBV30, the J gene TRBJ1-3; a weak D match, TRBD1 (5 bases). V was clipped by 0 bases and J by 8 bases, with 17 bases between them. Germline lookup yields CDR1 GTSNPN and CDR2 SVGIG (reference sequence). The CDR3 runs to 15 residues.

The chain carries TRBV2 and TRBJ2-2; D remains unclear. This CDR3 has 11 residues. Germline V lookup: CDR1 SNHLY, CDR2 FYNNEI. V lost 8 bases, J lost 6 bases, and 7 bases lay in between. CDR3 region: CASGEAGELFF. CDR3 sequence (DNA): TGTGCCAGCGGCGAGGCCGGGGAGCTGTTTTTT.

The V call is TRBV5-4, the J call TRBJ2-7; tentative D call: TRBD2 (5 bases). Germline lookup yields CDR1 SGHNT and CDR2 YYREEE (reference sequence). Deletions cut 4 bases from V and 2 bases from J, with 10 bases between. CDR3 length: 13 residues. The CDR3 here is CASSPRGPYEQYF. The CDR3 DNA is TGTGCCAGCAGCCCCCGGGGTCCCTACGAGCAGTACTTC.

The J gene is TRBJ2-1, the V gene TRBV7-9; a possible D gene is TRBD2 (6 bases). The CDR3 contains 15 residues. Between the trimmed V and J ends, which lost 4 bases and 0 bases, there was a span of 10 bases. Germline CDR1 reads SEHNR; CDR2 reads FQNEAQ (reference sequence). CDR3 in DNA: TGTGCCAGCAGCTCACTGCGGGGCTCCTACAATGAGCAGTTCTTC. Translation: CASSSLRGSYNEQFF.

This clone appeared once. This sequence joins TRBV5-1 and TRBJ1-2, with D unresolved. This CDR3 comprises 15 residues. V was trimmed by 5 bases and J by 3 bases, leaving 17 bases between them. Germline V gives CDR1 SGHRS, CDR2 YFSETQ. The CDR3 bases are TGCGCCAGCAGATCATATACGGGTATAGACTATGGCTACACCTTC. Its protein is CASRSYTGIDYGYTF.

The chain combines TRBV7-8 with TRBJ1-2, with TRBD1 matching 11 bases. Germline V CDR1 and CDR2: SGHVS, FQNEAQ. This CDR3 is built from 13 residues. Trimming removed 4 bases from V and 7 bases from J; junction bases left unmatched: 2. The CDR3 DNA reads TGTGCCAGCAGCTCGGACAGGGGGCTTGGCTACACCTTC. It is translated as CASSSDRGLGYTF.